This entry lists 6 T cell receptor beta chains sequenced from one sample in a study of beta chain features in type 1 diabetes. Expressed TCRB transcripts were sequenced because the entire RNA isolate underwent reverse transcription. Clones were read by immunoSEQ multiplex PCR, and TCRdb kept only the in-frame ones, dropping some. The sample contains 680,000 or so clones, roughly a sixth of which appear only once. Sequencing was performed on naive CD4+ T cells from blood. These receptors came from a man aged 18 to 30 in good health.

This clone was picked up a small number of times. V usage is TRBV9 and J usage is TRBJ2-4; tentative D call: TRBD2 (6 bases). CDR3 length: 15 amino acids. The germline V gene encodes CDR1 SGDLS and CDR2 YYNGEE. V was pared by 0 bases and J by 0 bases, with 7 bases between. Written as DNA, the CDR3 is TGTGCCAGCAGCGTAGAGGGAGGAGCCAAAAACATTCAGTACTTC. As protein: CASSVEGGAKNIQYF.

This clone has more than one count but fewer than ten. The chain recombines TRBV29-1 with TRBJ2-5, with 9 bases identical to TRBD1. With 4 bases clipped from V and 11 bases from J, the junction kept 11 bases outside the gene matches. Germline values: CDR1 SQVTM, CDR2 ANQGSEA. This CDR3 is built from 13 residues. As DNA, the CDR3 is TGCAGCGTTGTACCCCCGGGACAGGGAAAGCAGTACTTC. Amino acids: CSVVPPGQGKQYF.

The chain employs TRBV5-1 and TRBJ1-2; the D is unclear. In germline, CDR1 is SGHRS, CDR2 YFSETQ. The CDR3 is 13 amino acids. With 0 bases removed from V and 2 bases from J, the gap between germline ends came to 5 bases. The CDR3 reads CASSLDANYGYTF. Written as DNA, the CDR3 is TGCGCCAGCAGCTTGGACGCGAACTATGGCTACACCTTC.

This clone was counted between two and nine times. Other DNA sequences from this sample encode an identical CDR3 as well. V is TRBV10-3 and J is TRBJ1-1, with a tentative D call TRBD1 (6 bases). The germline CDR1 and CDR2 sequences are ENHRY and SYGVKD. The CDR3 sequence is 14 residues long. Between the trimmed V and J ends, which lost 6 bases and 0 bases, there was a span of 11 bases. The CDR3, as DNA: TGTGCCATCAGGGAAACAGGGCTGAACACTGAAGCTTTCTTT. The encoded protein is CAIRETGLNTEAFF.

This clone was counted only a few times. V is TRBV18 and J is TRBJ2-7; TRBD2 matches 7 bases. V lost 2 bases to trimming and J lost 6 bases; unmatched junction nucleotides: 7. The CDR3 spans 14 residues. Germline V gene sequence: CDR1 KGHSH, CDR2 LQKENI. The DNA for the CDR3 is TGTGCCAGCTCACCAACGGGACTACCCGTCGAGCAGTACTTC. Translating gives CASSPTGLPVEQYF.

This clone was observed a handful of times. The chain is built from TRBV27 and TRBJ2-7; D is possibly TRBD1 (6 bases). The CDR3 is made up of 12 amino acids. The V end was cut by 4 bases, the J end by 9 bases, with 13 bases between. From germline, CDR1 is MNHEY and CDR2 SMNVEV (reference sequence). The CDR3 nucleotides are TGTGCCAGCAGTTCCACAGGGACGTGGCAGTACTTC. Encoded protein: CASSSTGTWQYF.